This entry is about one T cell receptor (beta chain). Its antigen remains unknown. This specimen belongs to a study of cytomegalovirus exposure and HLA in healthy donors. General study points: As a later analysis showed, a missense DCLRE1C variant was linked to trimming of TCR beta V- and J-genes. When a later analysis was performed, an Asian-associated ancestry cluster reportedly had fewer N-insertions than the roughly 630-donor mean. It was reported that TCR beta sequences correctly inferred the HLA-A and HLA-B alleles for most subjects.

This CDR3 region has 14 residues. V was pared by 4 bases and J by 5 bases, with 15 bases between. Germline CDR1 and CDR2: LNHDA and SQIVND (reference sequence). PCR employed 60 Vbeta and 13 Jbeta primers. Profiled with immunoSEQ multiplex PCR; TCRdb holds only in-frame clones, not every one. The data show about 170,000 clones, roughly 73% seen once. Despite likely unrecorded immune exposures, the donors were nominally healthy at the time of sampling. The rearrangement joins TRBV19 to TRBJ2-7; D perhaps matches TRBD2 (7 bases). This TCR derives from a female donor in good health and CMV-seronegative. Input material: PBMCs. The CDR3 region is CASSRAGALDEQYF. The CDR3 coding sequence is TGTGCCAGTAGTAGGGCGGGGGCGTTGGACGAGCAGTACTTC. Supplemented by reference TRBV19 and TRBJ2-7, the full variable domain reads DGGITQSPKYLFRKEGQNVTLSCEQNLNHDAMYWYRQDPGQGLRLIYYSQIVNDFQKGDIAEGYSVSREKKESFPLTVTSAQKNPTAFYLCASSRAGALDEQYFGPGTRLTVT.